This TCR beta chain was profiled in a study of T cell responses to AZD1222 COVID-19 vaccine. General study points: The sample set comprised mostly white British donors with more females, and clonal diversity was possibly underestimated. CD4 TCRs linked to vaccination spanned spike, dominating at 160-218 and 743-854.

About this clone itself: The antigen is unknown.

Measured with immunoSEQ multiplex PCR; TCRdb has only the in-frame clones, and not every one. The sample lists under 200,000 clones, over 85% occurring once. The CDR3 runs 15 residues. Trimming removed 0 bases from V and 3 bases from J; junction bases left unmatched: 3. Germline V gene sequence: CDR1 SGHTA, CDR2 FQGNSA. Sequenced here: peripheral blood, sampled 28 days after the second dose of the MenACWY control vaccine. The V gene is TRBV7-2, the J gene TRBJ2-3, with TRBD2 matching 7 bases. The TCR sequence derives from an adult who received the MenACWY meningococcal vaccine as a control. The CDR3 DNA sequence: TGTGCCAGCAGCTTAGCGGGACTAAGAACAGATACGCAGTATTTT. Translation: CASSLAGLRTDTQYF. The full variable domain, rest sourced from reference TRBV7-2 and TRBJ2-3, is GAGVSQSPSNKVTEKGKDVELRCDPISGHTALYWYRQSLGQGLEFLIYFQGNSAPDKSGLPSDRFSAERTGGSVSTLTIQRTQQEDSAVYLCASSLAGLRTDTQYFGPGTRLTVL.